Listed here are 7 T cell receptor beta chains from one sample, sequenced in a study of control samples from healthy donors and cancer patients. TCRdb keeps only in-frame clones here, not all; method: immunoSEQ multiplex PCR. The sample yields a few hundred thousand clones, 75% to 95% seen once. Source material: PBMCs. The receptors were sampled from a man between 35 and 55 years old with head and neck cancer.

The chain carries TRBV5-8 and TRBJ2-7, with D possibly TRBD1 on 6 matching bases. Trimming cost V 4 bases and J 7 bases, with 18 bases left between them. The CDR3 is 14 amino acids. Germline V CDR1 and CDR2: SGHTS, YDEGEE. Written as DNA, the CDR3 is TGTGCCAGCAGCGGGGGCAGAGGGGTAGGGGAGCAGTACTTC. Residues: CASSGGRGVGEQYF.

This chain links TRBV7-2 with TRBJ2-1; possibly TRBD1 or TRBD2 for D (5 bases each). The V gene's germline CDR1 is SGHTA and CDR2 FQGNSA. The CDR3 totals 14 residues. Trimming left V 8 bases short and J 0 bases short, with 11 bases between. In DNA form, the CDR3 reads TGTGCCAGCTCTGGGGGATCCTCCTACAATGAGCAGTTCTTC. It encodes CASSGGSSYNEQFF.

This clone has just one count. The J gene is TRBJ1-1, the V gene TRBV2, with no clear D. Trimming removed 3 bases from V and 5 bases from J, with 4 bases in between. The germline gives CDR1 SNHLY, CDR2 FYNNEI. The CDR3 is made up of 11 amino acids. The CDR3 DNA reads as TGTGCCAGCAGTGACGGGACTGAAGCTTTCTTT. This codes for CASSDGTEAFF.

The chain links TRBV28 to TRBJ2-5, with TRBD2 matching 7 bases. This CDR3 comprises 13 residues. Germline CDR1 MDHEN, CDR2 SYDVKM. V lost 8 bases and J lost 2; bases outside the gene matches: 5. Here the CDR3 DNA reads TGTGCCAGCCTCCCGGGACTACAAGAGACCCAGTACTTC. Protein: CASLPGLQETQYF.

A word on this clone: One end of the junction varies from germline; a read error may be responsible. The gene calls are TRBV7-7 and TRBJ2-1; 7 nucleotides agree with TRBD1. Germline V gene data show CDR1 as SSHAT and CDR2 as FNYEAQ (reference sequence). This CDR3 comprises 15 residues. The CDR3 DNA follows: TGTGCTAGCAGCTTAGCCTCCACAGGGGTCGATGAGCAGTTCTTC. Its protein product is CASSLASTGVDEQFF.

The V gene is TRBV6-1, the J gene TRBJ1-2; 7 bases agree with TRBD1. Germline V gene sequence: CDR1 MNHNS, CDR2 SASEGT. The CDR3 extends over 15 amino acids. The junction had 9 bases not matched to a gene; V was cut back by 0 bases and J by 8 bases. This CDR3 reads CASSEALQGFWGYTF. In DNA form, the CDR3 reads TGTGCCAGCAGTGAAGCGCTACAGGGGTTTTGGGGCTACACCTTC.

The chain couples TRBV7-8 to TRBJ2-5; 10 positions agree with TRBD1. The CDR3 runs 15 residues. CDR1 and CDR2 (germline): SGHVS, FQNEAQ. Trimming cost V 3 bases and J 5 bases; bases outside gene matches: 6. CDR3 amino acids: CASSLTGGMVETQYF. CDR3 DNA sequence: TGTGCCAGCAGCTTGACAGGGGGCATGGTGGAGACCCAGTACTTC.